These 10 T cell receptor beta chains were all obtained from the same sample, sequenced in a study of somatic mutations in cytotoxic T cells in rheumatoid arthritis. Here immunoSEQ multiplex PCR was the method, and the copy in TCRdb shows in-frame clones only, minus some. The data show about 20,000 clones, 70% to 90% seen once. Sequences were obtained from CD8+ T cells sorted from blood. The origin of the receptors is a man in his forties in good health.

The CDR3 DNA reads TGTGCCAGCAGCCCTCGGACTAGCGTCCGTGAGCAGTTCTTC. Its protein product is CASSPRTSVREQFF. V usage is TRBV9 and J usage is TRBJ2-1; 9 nucleotides agree with TRBD2. V was clipped by 4 bases and J by 9 bases; unmatched bases: 8. Germline V gene lookup returns CDR1 SGDLS and CDR2 YYNGEE. The CDR3 runs 14 residues. The full variable domain, its missing parts supplied by reference TRBV9 and TRBJ2-1, is DSGVTQTPKHLITATGQRVTLRCSPRSGDLSVYWYQQSLDQGLQFLIQYYNGEERAKGNILERFSAQQFPDLHSELNLSSLELGDSALYFCASSPRTSVREQFFGPGTRLTVL.

J is TRBJ2-1 and V is TRBV28; the D is unclear. Germline V CDR1 and CDR2: MDHEN, SYDVKM. The CDR3 sequence is 16 residues long. V lost 2 bases and J 4 bases, leaving 15 bases between the germline ends. Here the CDR3 reads CASSLRIRRVYNEQFF. The CDR3 DNA is TGTGCCAGCAGTTTACGTATCAGGCGCGTATACAATGAGCAGTTCTTC.

V is TRBV7-6 and J is TRBJ1-2, with TRBD1 as a possible D gene (5 bases). The germline V and J ends were trimmed by 4 bases and 1 base, with 16 bases remaining between them. The CDR3 extends over 16 amino acids. CDR1 is SGHVS and CDR2 is FNYEAQ in the germline V gene. The CDR3 coding sequence is TGTGCCAGCAGCTCTCTTTTGGAGGGGAATAACTATGGCTACACCTTC. It codes for CASSSLLEGNNYGYTF. The full variable domain, with the rest looked up from reference TRBV7-6 and TRBJ1-2, is GAGVSQSPRYKVTKRGQDVALRCDPISGHVSLYWYRQALGQGPEFLTYFNYEAQQDKSGLPNDRFSAERPEGSISTLTIQRTEQRDSAMYRCASSSLLEGNNYGYTFGSGTRLTVV.

The chain combines TRBV27 with TRBJ1-2; perhaps TRBD1 as D (5 bases). The V gene lost 4 bases and the J gene lost 4 bases, with 10 bases spanning the gap. The length of the CDR3 is 13 residues. Germline V CDR1 and CDR2: MNHEY, SMNVEV (reference sequence). In DNA form, the CDR3 reads TGTGCCAGCAGTTGGGGGTTGGGCTATGGCTACACCTTC. Protein: CASSWGLGYGYTF.

This chain joins TRBV5-1 and TRBJ2-3, with TRBD1 matching over 8 bases. V lost 0 bases to trimming and J lost 4 bases; unmatched junction nucleotides: 10. The V gene's germline CDR1 is SGHRS and CDR2 YFSETQ. The CDR3 totals 17 residues. CDR3 sequence: CASSLAGGVLVSDTQYF. The DNA for the CDR3 is TGCGCCAGCAGCTTGGCAGGGGGCGTTTTAGTATCAGATACGCAGTATTTT.

The V gene is TRBV7-9, the J gene TRBJ2-7, with D uncertain. The CDR3 has 12 residues. V was shortened by 1 base and J by 2 bases, with 3 bases between the two germline ends. Germline CDR1 SEHNR, CDR2 FQNEAQ (reference sequence). CDR3 coding DNA: TGTGCCAGCAGCTTAGGGGCCTACGAGCAGTACTTC. It encodes CASSLGAYEQYF.

This clone was detected only once. The gene calls are TRBV7-9 and TRBJ2-7; D is ambiguous. Trimming took off 5 bases at V and 1 base at J, with 18 bases between the two ends. Germline V CDR1 and CDR2: SEHNR, FQNEAQ (reference sequence). This CDR3 is 16 amino acids long. CDR3 region: CASSPLARHGSYEQYF. In nucleotides, the CDR3 is TGTGCCAGCAGCCCTTTAGCCCGGCATGGGTCCTACGAGCAGTACTTC. The variable domain in full, with the rest retrieved from reference TRBV7-9 and TRBJ2-7, is DTGVSQNPRHKITKRGQNVTFRCDPISEHNRLYWYRQTLGQGPEFLTYFQNEAQLEKSRLLSDRFSAERPKGSFSTLEIQRTEQGDSAMYLCASSPLARHGSYEQYFGPGTRLTVT.

V is TRBV9 and J is TRBJ2-1; 7 bases agree with TRBD2. This CDR3 has 15 residues. The junction had 7 bases not matched to a gene; V was cut back by 0 bases and J by 7 bases. The germline gives CDR1 SGDLS, CDR2 YYNGEE. Here the CDR3 reads CASSVGAGVGNEQFF. The CDR3 bases are TGTGCCAGCAGCGTAGGCGCGGGAGTTGGGAATGAGCAGTTCTTC. Variable domain in full (rest from reference TRBV9 and TRBJ2-1): DSGVTQTPKHLITATGQRVTLRCSPRSGDLSVYWYQQSLDQGLQFLIQYYNGEERAKGNILERFSAQQFPDLHSELNLSSLELGDSALYFCASSVGAGVGNEQFFGPGTRLTVL.

The chain couples TRBV2 to TRBJ2-2; D gene uncertain. The V gene lost 1 base and the J gene lost 2 bases, with 2 bases spanning the gap. The CDR3 totals 13 residues. From germline, CDR1 is SNHLY and CDR2 FYNNEI. The CDR3 protein is CASSEVNTGELFF. The CDR3 region has the DNA TGTGCCAGCAGTGAAGTTAACACCGGGGAGCTGTTTTTT.

The chain combines TRBV4-3 with TRBJ1-2, with 7 bases that match TRBD1. V dropped 4 bases and J dropped 4; count of bases not matched to a gene: 12. The length of the CDR3 is 16 residues. Germline CDR1 reads LGHNA; CDR2 reads YSLEER. DNA for the CDR3: TGCGCCAGCAGCCCCAAGACAGGGAGAACTGGCTATGGCTACACCTTC. Protein product: CASSPKTGRTGYGYTF.